Listed here is a single T cell receptor beta chain. CDR1 is MNHNS and CDR2 is SASEGT in the germline V gene. Trimming left V 2 bases short and J 5 bases short, with 15 bases between. The CDR3 loop spans 15 amino acids. Authors' analysis steps: Amplified reference gene primers provided the basis for estimating nucleated cell counts. Measured with immunoSEQ multiplex PCR; TCRdb has only the in-frame clones, and not every one. D and trimming come from the DNA, and the V and J calls and clone size come from that table. Of some 230,000 clones in the sample, about 86% are singletons; the top ten hold 3% to 3.5%. These data originate in a study of blood T cell repertoires in COVID-19. Study-wide context: Spain, Italy and the United States supplied samples that represented acute and convalescent COVID-19. Sources were T cells, B-cell-depleted T cells, or PBMCs; the material itself was cDNA or gDNA.

The rearrangement uses TRBV6-1 and TRBJ1-1; a weak D match, TRBD1 (5 bases). The clonotype originates from a young woman who had recovered from COVID-19. Sequenced input: peripheral blood. CDR3 coding DNA: TGTGCCAGCAGTGAACTCGCAGGGATAAAGACTGAAGCTTTCTTT. Translating gives CASSELAGIKTEAFF.